These T cell receptor beta chains were read from a single sample in a study of blood T cells in healthy people across ages. TCRdb re-analysed the 5' RACE reads in MiXCR, keeping a single row per CDR3 protein. The data show around 1,000,000 distinct CDR3 sequences, under 30% seen once. These data were also filed under a second study, of T cells of mothers and their children.

Sequencing was done on a sample of blood. Every receptor here comes from a girl between 2 and 10 years old in good health. The CDR3 runs from the conserved cysteine through the conserved F or W. The D gene is left open where the match is weak. Size is omitted from some rows. Given values are once, few, many or a class for expanded clones.

d_gene	j_gene	abundance	v_gene	CDR3aa	CDR3nt
TRBD1	TRBJ2-3	NA	TRBV2	CASRTGGPFTDTQYF	TGCGCCAGCCGGACAGGGGGCCCATTCACAGATACGCAGTATTTT
NA	TRBJ1-2	NA	TRBV29-1	CSVDEQPNYGYTF	TGCAGCGTTGATGAACAGCCTAACTATGGCTACACCTTC
TRBD2	TRBJ2-5	few	TRBV7-2	CASSLGHGGGQETQYF	TGTGCCAGCAGCTTAGGTCACGGGGGGGGCCAAGAGACCCAGTACTTC
NA	TRBJ1-1	NA	TRBV12-3/TRBV12-4	CASRGQTTEAFF	TGTGCCAGCAGGGGGCAGACCACTGAAGCTTTCTTT
NA	TRBJ1-6	few	TRBV5-1	CASRTEGESSPLHF	TGCGCCAGCAGAACGGAGGGAGAGTCCTCACCCCTCCACTTT
NA	TRBJ2-1	NA	TRBV5-1	CASSLSTGRFNEQFF	TGCGCCAGCAGCCTCTCAACCGGAAGGTTCAATGAGCAGTTCTTC
NA	TRBJ1-2	few	TRBV5-6	CASSSIDRGGYTF	TGTGCCAGCAGCTCCATTGACCGGGGTGGCTACACCTTC
NA	TRBJ2-7	few	TRBV4-1	CASSQERAETYEQYF	TGCGCCAGCAGCCAAGAGAGGGCGGAGACCTACGAGCAGTACTTC
NA	TRBJ1-2	NA	TRBV19	CASKLTSTDYGYTF	TGTGCCAGTAAGTTAACTTCGACGGACTATGGCTACACCTTC
TRBD2	TRBJ2-5	NA	TRBV4-3	CASSHVGFGGGETQYF	TGCGCCAGCAGCCATGTGGGCTTTGGGGGGGGAGAGACCCAGTACTTC
NA	TRBJ1-1	NA	TRBV28	CATGSFGGGTEAFF	TGTGCCACCGGCTCTTTCGGGGGGGGCACTGAAGCTTTCTTT
NA	TRBJ1-1	few	TRBV27	CASCIGGTEAFF	TGTGCCAGCTGCATCGGGGGCACTGAAGCTTTCTTT
NA	TRBJ1-1	NA	TRBV20-1	CSAGEMYMNTEAFF	TGCAGTGCGGGGGAGATGTACATGAACACTGAAGCTTTCTTT
TRBD1	TRBJ2-7	NA	TRBV20-1	CSARGKGQGSYEQYF	TGCAGTGCTAGAGGGAAGGGACAGGGTTCCTACGAGCAGTACTTC
TRBD2	TRBJ2-7	few	TRBV4-3	CASSQWTSNDEQYF	TGCGCCAGCAGCCAATGGACTAGCAACGACGAGCAGTACTTC
NA	TRBJ2-7	NA	TRBV20-1	CSASPRLEAEQYF	TGCAGTGCTAGCCCTAGACTAGAGGCCGAGCAGTACTTC
NA	TRBJ2-1	few	TRBV12-3/TRBV12-4	CASSFSGAPQFF	TGTGCCAGCAGTTTCAGTGGCGCACCTCAGTTCTTC